This T cell receptor (beta chain) derives from a study of early T cells in non-severe SARS-CoV-2 infection. Study findings and constraints: The study's VDJdb matching favored anti-spike CD8 responses and missed private and CD4 specificities.

V lost 3 bases, J lost 1 base, and 9 bases stayed unmatched. The CDR3 covers 16 residues. The V gene's germline CDR1 is SGHRS and CDR2 YFSETQ. A word on this clonotype: The target antigen is unknown.

TCRdb used MiXCR to reprocess the 5' RACE reads, holding one entry per CDR3 protein. The repertoire includes tens of thousands of distinct CDR3 sequences, 10% to 15% of them detected once, and around 5.1% sits in the top ten. Sequencing used whole blood. The source is an adult who was a healthcare worker with PCR-confirmed SARS-CoV-2 infection or an uninfected control (not recorded which). V usage is TRBV5-1 and J usage is TRBJ1-1; 7 bases are shared with TRBD1. The CDR3 coding sequence is TGCGCCAGCAGCTCGGGAGGGGGCGAGGGGAACACTGAAGCTTTCTTT. Translated: CASSSGGGEGNTEAFF.